The subject of this entry is one TCR beta chain. The data originate from a study of blood T cell repertoires in COVID-19. Study in general: The origin of the acute and convalescent COVID-19 samples was the United States, Italy and Spain. PBMCs, B-cell-depleted T cells, or T cells provided the cDNA or gDNA that made up the material.

Method: immunoSEQ multiplex PCR; TCRdb's copy keeps in-frame clones and lacks some. Found here are about 200,000 clones, 70% to 85% of them singletons; the top ten hold 6.9%. The CDR3 covers 14 residues. Germline V CDR1 and CDR2: SGHNT, YYREEE (reference sequence). The V segment lost 1 base and the J segment 4 bases; nucleotides outside the gene matches: 4. This clonotype was obtained from a human donor with acute or convalescent COVID-19. The donor label of this sample is uncertain. V and J are TRBV5-4 and TRBJ2-7; 8 bases are shared with TRBD2. Sequenced sample: peripheral blood. This CDR3 is CASSLQTSVYEQYF. The CDR3 nucleotides are TGTGCCAGCAGCTTGCAGACTAGCGTATACGAGCAGTACTTC.